The 20 T cell receptor beta chains listed next were all sequenced from one sample in a study of blood T cell repertoires in COVID-19. TCRdb keeps only in-frame clones here, not all; method: immunoSEQ multiplex PCR. The sample lists roughly 300,000 clones; 80% to 95% were seen once. The sequenced sample was PBMCs or T cells enriched from blood (not recorded which). Every receptor here comes from a woman aged 25-40 years who had recovered from COVID-19.

The chain recombines TRBV2 with TRBJ1-5; D perhaps matches TRBD1 (6 bases). The length of the CDR3 is 14 residues. V shed 9 bases and J shed 1 base, with 13 bases lying between them. Germline CDR1 SNHLY, CDR2 FYNNEI. The CDR3 DNA is TGTGCCAGACAGGGTCTAGGAAGCAATCAGCCCCAGCATTTT. Translating gives CARQGLGSNQPQHF.

The chain recombines TRBV4-3 with TRBJ2-1, with D tentatively TRBD1 (6 bases). V was pared by 2 bases and J by 8 bases, with 16 bases between. The CDR3 has 15 residues. Germline V CDR1 and CDR2: LGHNA, YSLEER. DNA for the CDR3: TGCGCCAGCAGCCAAAACCGAATGGGGGCGGATGAGCAGTTCTTC. This encodes CASSQNRMGADEQFF.

For this clone: Other DNA sequences within the sample encode an identical CDR3. This sequence joins TRBV9 and TRBJ2-7, with D possibly matching TRBD2 (6 bases). The CDR3 has 13 amino acids. Deletions cut 0 bases from V and 5 bases from J, with 9 bases between. The germline V gene encodes CDR1 SGDLS and CDR2 YYNGEE. CDR3 sequence reads: CASSVVGGDEQYF. Written as DNA, the CDR3 is TGTGCCAGCAGCGTAGTGGGCGGGGACGAGCAGTACTTC.

V and J are TRBV3-1 (or the pseudogene TRBV3-2) and TRBJ2-7; 11 bases agree with TRBD2. With V trimmed by 3 bases and J by 6 bases, 7 bases remained unmatched. There are 15 residues in the CDR3. Germline V gene sequence: CDR1 LGHDT, CDR2 YNNKEL (reference sequence). CDR3 loop: CASSHRLAGQTEQYF. Here the CDR3 DNA reads TGTGCCAGCAGCCACAGACTAGCGGGACAGACCGAGCAGTACTTC.

The J gene is TRBJ2-2, the V gene TRBV10-1, with TRBD1 identical over 9 bases. With 6 bases clipped from V and 6 bases from J, the junction kept 8 bases outside the gene matches. This CDR3 is 15 amino acids long. The V gene's germline CDR1 is WNHNN and CDR2 SYGVQD (reference sequence). The CDR3 loop reads CASSRGQGWAGELFF. The CDR3 DNA follows: TGCGCCAGCAGCCGGGGACAGGGTTGGGCCGGGGAGCTGTTTTTT.

V usage is TRBV3-1 (or the pseudogene TRBV3-2) and J usage is TRBJ1-2; 9 bases agree with TRBD1. With 4 bases clipped from V and 6 bases from J, the junction kept 3 bases outside the gene matches. CDR1 and CDR2 (germline): LGHDT, YNNKEL (reference sequence). The CDR3 is 13 amino acids. The CDR3 nucleotides read TGTGCCAGCAGCCCCCGGGACAGGGATGGCTACACCTTC. Protein sequence: CASSPRDRDGYTF.

J is TRBJ2-5 and V is TRBV7-3; D possibly corresponds to TRBD1 (6 bases). Germline assignment: CDR1 SGHTA and CDR2 FQGTGA. Trimming took 5 bases from V and 4 from J, leaving 11 bases between them. This CDR3 is 13 amino acids long. The CDR3 loop reads CASSPQGRETQYF. The CDR3 bases are TGTGCCAGCAGCCCACAGGGTAGAGAGACCCAGTACTTC.

Here the CDR3 reads CASSRTGGGNYGYTF. CDR3 nucleotides: TGTGCCAGCAGCAGGACAGGAGGCGGGAACTATGGCTACACCTTC. The genes are TRBV28 and TRBJ1-2, with 7 bases lining up with TRBD1. Germline V gene sequence: CDR1 MDHEN, CDR2 SYDVKM. V shed 6 bases and J 2 bases; nucleotides not matched to a gene: 9. The CDR3 sequence is 15 residues long.

CDR3 coding DNA: TGTGCCAGCACCGTGAGGGGGGGTTTAACTGAAGCTTTCTTT. Protein product: CASTVRGGLTEAFF. This rearrangement joins TRBV7-8 to TRBJ1-1; D might be TRBD1 (6 bases). Germline CDR1 SGHVS, CDR2 FQNEAQ. The CDR3 has 14 amino acids. V lost 7 bases and J 5 bases, leaving 17 bases between the germline ends.

The chain is built from TRBV19 and TRBJ2-5, with a weak D call TRBD1 (5 bases). The CDR3 consists of 17 residues. V dropped 3 bases and J dropped 9 bases, with 26 bases sitting between them. In germline, CDR1 is LNHDA, CDR2 SQIVND (reference sequence). The CDR3 here is CASSIGGRVSQETSQYF. Written as DNA, the CDR3 is TGTGCCAGTAGTATTGGCGGCAGGGTATCCCAAGAGACGTCCCAGTACTTC.

This clone was picked up a small number of times. The gene calls are TRBV28 and TRBJ1-6, with TRBD1 matching 7 bases. Looked up from germline, CDR1 is MDHEN and CDR2 is SYDVKM. The CDR3 sequence is 17 residues long. V was pared by 5 bases and J by 7 bases, with 14 bases of the junction left unmatched. DNA for the CDR3: TGTGCCAGCAGTCCCTTCCGCACAGGGGTGGGGAATTCACCCCTCCACTTT. The encoded protein is CASSPFRTGVGNSPLHF.

V and J are TRBV5-5 and TRBJ1-2, with TRBD1 identical over 12 bases. The CDR3 consists of 17 residues. Germline values: CDR1 SGHKS, CDR2 YYEKEE (reference sequence). The trim removed 4 bases at V and 4 bases at J, leaving 11 bases unmatched. The CDR3 DNA sequence: TGTGCCAGCAGCGCCAGGGACAGGGGGCGGGTAGGCTATGGCTACACCTTC. As protein: CASSARDRGRVGYGYTF.

The rearrangement uses TRBV6-4 and TRBJ2-1, with a weak D call TRBD2 (6 bases). With 0 bases removed from V and 5 bases from J, the gap between germline ends came to 11 bases. This CDR3 contains 15 residues. Germline V gene data show CDR1 as MRHNA and CDR2 as SNTAGT. The CDR3 loop reads CASSDSVGLNNEQFF. The CDR3 DNA sequence: TGTGCCAGCAGTGACTCAGTAGGACTAAACAATGAGCAGTTCTTC.

V usage is TRBV11-2 and J usage is TRBJ2-5; 9 bases map to TRBD2. The CDR3 runs 17 residues. Germline trimming cut 0 bases from V and 1 base from J; bases unmatched to any gene: 6. Germline CDR1 and CDR2: SGHAT and FQNNGV. CDR3 DNA sequence: TGTGCCAGCAGCTTAGAAGGGACTAGCAGCTTCCAAGAGACCCAGTACTTC. It translates to CASSLEGTSSFQETQYF. Filled out from reference TRBV11-2 and TRBJ2-5, the complete variable domain reads EAGVAQSPRYKIIEKRQSVAFWCNPISGHATLYWYQQILGQGPKLLIQFQNNGVVDDSQLPKDRFSAERLKGVDSTLKIQPAKLEDSAVYLCASSLEGTSSFQETQYFGPGTRLLVL.

The rearrangement uses TRBV9 and TRBJ2-1; 9 nucleotides align to TRBD2. Trimming removed 1 base from V and 6 bases from J; junction bases left unmatched: 5. The CDR3 has 15 residues. CDR1 and CDR2 (germline): SGDLS, YYNGEE. CDR3 sequence (DNA): TGTGCCAGCAGCGTAAAAGCGGGAGGCCCCAATGAGCAGTTCTTC. Translated: CASSVKAGGPNEQFF.

In DNA, the CDR3 is TGCAGCGTTGTGACAGGGGAATCAAAGGGGGGATACGAGCAGTACTTC. Amino acid sequence: CSVVTGESKGGYEQYF. The rearrangement links TRBV29-1 to TRBJ2-7, with 8 bases fitting TRBD1. The V gene end was trimmed by 4 bases and the J gene end by 4 bases; junction bases not matched to a gene: 15. Germline CDR1 reads SQVTM; CDR2 reads ANQGSEA. This CDR3 spans 16 amino acids.

The V and J genes are TRBV10-3 and TRBJ2-3, with 10 positions matching TRBD2. Germline CDR1 reads ENHRY; CDR2 reads SYGVKD. The trim removed 8 bases at V and 3 bases at J, leaving 2 bases unmatched. There are 13 residues in the CDR3. CDR3 protein: CAILAGGTDTQYF. CDR3 coding DNA: TGTGCCATCTTAGCGGGAGGTACAGATACGCAGTATTTT.

The DNA of the CDR3 is TGTGCCAGCTCACCAAAGACTACCGGACAGGGGACTGAAGCTTTCTTT. Encoded protein: CASSPKTTGQGTEAFF. The genes are TRBV18 and TRBJ1-1, with 9 bases aligning to TRBD1. Germline trimming cut 2 bases from V and 5 bases from J; bases unmatched to any gene: 9. Germline V gives CDR1 KGHSH, CDR2 LQKENI. The CDR3 length is 16 residues.

The chain uses TRBV4-1 and TRBJ2-3; 11 bases match TRBD2. CDR1 and CDR2 from the germline V gene are MGHRA and YSYEKL. J gave up 4 bases and V 4 bases, and 4 bases lay outside the gene matches. This CDR3 has 15 amino acids. The CDR3 nucleotides read TGCGCCAGCAGCCTTACTAGCGGGAGTTCAGATACGCAGTATTTT. Translated: CASSLTSGSSDTQYF.

This chain joins TRBV4-3 and TRBJ2-7; D is perhaps TRBD1 (5 bases). From germline, CDR1 is LGHNA and CDR2 YSLEER. V was pared by 1 base and J by 3 bases, with 13 bases between. This CDR3 is built from 15 residues. The CDR3 nucleotides read TGCGCCAGCAGCCAAGGGGGCCAGGGCAGCTACGAGCAGTACTTC. As protein: CASSQGGQGSYEQYF.